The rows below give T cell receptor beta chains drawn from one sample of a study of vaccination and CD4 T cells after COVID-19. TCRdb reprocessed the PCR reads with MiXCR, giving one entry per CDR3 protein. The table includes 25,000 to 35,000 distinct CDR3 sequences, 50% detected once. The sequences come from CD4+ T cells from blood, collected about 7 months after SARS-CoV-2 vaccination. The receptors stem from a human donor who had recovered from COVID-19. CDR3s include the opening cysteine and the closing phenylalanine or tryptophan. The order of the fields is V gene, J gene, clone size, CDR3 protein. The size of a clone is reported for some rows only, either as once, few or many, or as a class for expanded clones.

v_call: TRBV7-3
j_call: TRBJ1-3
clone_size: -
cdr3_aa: CASSPQPGNTIYF

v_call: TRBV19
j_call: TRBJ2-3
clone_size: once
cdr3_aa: CASRLGTGTDTQYF

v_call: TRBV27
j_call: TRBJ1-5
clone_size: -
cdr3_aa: CASSFTGRAQPQHF

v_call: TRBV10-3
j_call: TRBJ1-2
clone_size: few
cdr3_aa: CAISATGWGYGYTF

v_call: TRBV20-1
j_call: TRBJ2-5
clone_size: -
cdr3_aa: CSARLAGDIQETQYF

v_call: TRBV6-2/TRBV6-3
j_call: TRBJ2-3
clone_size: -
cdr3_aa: CASSYSRGAQYF

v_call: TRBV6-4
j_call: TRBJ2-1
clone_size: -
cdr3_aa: CASSLRVSSEQFF

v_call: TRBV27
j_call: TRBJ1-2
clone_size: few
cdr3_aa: CASSSLDRARGYTF

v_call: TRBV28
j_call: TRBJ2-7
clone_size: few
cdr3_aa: CASSFAGRWTGSLSYEQYF

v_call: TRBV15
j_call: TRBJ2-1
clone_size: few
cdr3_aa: CATSGTPLAGKHNEQFF

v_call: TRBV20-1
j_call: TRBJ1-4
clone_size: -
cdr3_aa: CSAPDHRLTKLNEKLFF

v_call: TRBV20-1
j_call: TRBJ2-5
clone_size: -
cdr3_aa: CSAKLREGPQGPQETQYF

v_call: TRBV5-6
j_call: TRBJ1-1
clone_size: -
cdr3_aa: CASSTGLGAEAFF

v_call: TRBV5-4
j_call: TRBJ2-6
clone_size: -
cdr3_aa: CASSRWGLGSGANVLTF

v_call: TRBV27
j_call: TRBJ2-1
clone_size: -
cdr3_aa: CASSLGLAGVTSYNEQFF

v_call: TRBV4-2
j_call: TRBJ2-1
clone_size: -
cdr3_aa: CASSQESGRGNEQFF

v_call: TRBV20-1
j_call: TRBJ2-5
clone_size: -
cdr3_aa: CSARTGRGSAQYF

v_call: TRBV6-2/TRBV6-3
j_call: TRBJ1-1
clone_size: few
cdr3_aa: CASSQWRNTEAFF

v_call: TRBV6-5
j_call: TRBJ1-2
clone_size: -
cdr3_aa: CASSYSSTGTVYGYTF

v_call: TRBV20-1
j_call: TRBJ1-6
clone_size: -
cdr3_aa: CSASIGASPLHF

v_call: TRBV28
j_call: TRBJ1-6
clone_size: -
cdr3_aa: CASSLPGGYNSPLHF

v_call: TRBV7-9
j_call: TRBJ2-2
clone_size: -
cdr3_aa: CASRPRQRNTGELFF

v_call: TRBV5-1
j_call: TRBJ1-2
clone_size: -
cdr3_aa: CASSSSGTPYGYTF

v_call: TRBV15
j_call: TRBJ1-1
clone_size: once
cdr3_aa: CATSRDPPRVNTEAFF

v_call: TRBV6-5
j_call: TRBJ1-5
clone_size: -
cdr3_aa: CASSYSSSLGYSNQPQHF

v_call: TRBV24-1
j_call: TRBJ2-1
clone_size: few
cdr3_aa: CATSGQETTYNEQFF

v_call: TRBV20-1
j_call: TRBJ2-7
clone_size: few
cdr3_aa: CSATDYTGLDYFPSYEQYF

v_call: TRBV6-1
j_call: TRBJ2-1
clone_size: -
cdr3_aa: CASSEVRRGNYNEQFF

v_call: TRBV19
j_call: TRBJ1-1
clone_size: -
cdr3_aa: CASKASQGSTEAFF

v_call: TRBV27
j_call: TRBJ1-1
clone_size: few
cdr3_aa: CASSWGRNTEAFF

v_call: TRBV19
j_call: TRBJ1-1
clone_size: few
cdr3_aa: CASTVKGSSTEAFF

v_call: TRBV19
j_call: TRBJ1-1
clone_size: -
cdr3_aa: CASSPRTERNTEAFF

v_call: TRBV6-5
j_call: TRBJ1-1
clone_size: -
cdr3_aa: CASSYSYLEARGTEAFF

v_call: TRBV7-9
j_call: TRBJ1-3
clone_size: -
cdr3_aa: CASGTGRGNTIYF

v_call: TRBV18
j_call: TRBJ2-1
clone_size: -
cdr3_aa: CASSQQGYNEQFF

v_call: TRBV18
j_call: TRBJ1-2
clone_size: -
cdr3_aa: CASSPAGEGYGYTF

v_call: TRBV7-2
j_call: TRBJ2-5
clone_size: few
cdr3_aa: CASSSRQGAETQYF

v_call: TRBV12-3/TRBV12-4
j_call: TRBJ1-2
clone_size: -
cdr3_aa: CASSFGPTSRGYTF

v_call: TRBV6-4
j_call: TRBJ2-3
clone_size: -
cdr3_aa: CASSEGTSGSTDTQYF

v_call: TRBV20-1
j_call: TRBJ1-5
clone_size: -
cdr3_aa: CSASKGINSNQPQHF

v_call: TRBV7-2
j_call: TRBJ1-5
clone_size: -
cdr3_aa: CASSSGGDPSNQPQHF